Shown below are 17 T cell receptor beta chains from a single sample sequenced in a study of radiation and T cells in renal cell carcinoma. Time point given: blood 4 weeks post-SBRT, at nephrectomy. Described treatment: 15 Gy SBRT to primary tumor, nephrectomy 4 weeks later. Using immunoSEQ multiplex PCR, the repertoire was profiled, and TCRdb retains in-frame clones only, with some absent. The table includes more than 60,000 clones, roughly 83% detected once. Specimen: blood, collected from a patient whose treatment included radiotherapy and nephrectomy. The receptors here all came from a woman aged 60-75 years with renal cell carcinoma.

V gene TRBV27 combines with J gene TRBJ1-2, with a possible D match to TRBD1 (5 bases). Germline V gives CDR1 MNHEY, CDR2 SMNVEV (reference sequence). Trimming removed 5 bases at V and 7 bases at J, with 23 bases between. This CDR3 spans 16 amino acids. CDR3 coding DNA: TGTGCCAGCAGTCCCGGTCGGTTAGAGGGGCCTGGTGGCTACACCTTC. Amino acid sequence: CASSPGRLEGPGGYTF.

The rearrangement links TRBV28 to TRBJ1-2; 7 bases agree with TRBD1. Germline V gene data show CDR1 as MDHEN and CDR2 as SYDVKM. The ends lost 8 bases at V and 6 bases at J; junction bases unmatched: 3. This CDR3 is built from 11 residues. The CDR3 coding sequence is TGTGCCAGCGGGGACAGAGATGGCTACACCTTC. This translates into CASGDRDGYTF.

J is TRBJ2-3 and V is TRBV6-1; the match to TRBD1 covers 7 bases. This CDR3 has 14 amino acids. Unmatched junction bases numbered 6, after V lost 5 bases and J lost 4 bases. The germline V gene has CDR1 MNHNS and CDR2 SASEGT. The CDR3 DNA follows: TGTGCCAGCAGTACAGGCAGGGGGTCAGATACGCAGTATTTT. This gives the protein CASSTGRGSDTQYF.

In this sample, this clone turned up once. The chain joins TRBV28 to TRBJ1-5, with D maybe TRBD1 (5 bases). V was shortened by 4 bases and J by 4 bases, with 17 bases between the two germline ends. There are 16 residues in the CDR3. Germline CDR1 MDHEN, CDR2 SYDVKM. The CDR3 is CASSSPGRFVNQPQHF. The CDR3 coding sequence is TGTGCCAGCAGTTCGCCAGGGCGATTTGTAAATCAGCCCCAGCATTTT.

The V call is TRBV15, the J call TRBJ2-1; perhaps TRBD1 as D (6 bases). Between the trimmed V and J ends, which lost 5 bases and 2 bases, there was a span of 13 bases. Germline V gene sequence: CDR1 LNHNV, CDR2 YYDKDF (reference sequence). The CDR3 has 15 amino acids. The CDR3 reads CATSLDRKAYNEQFF. The CDR3 DNA follows: TGTGCCACCAGCTTGGACAGAAAAGCCTACAATGAGCAGTTCTTC.

The V call is TRBV7-9, the J call TRBJ1-4; D is ambiguous. The CDR3 sequence is 14 residues long. V lost 3 bases and J lost 10, with 15 bases in between. The germline V gene has CDR1 SEHNR and CDR2 FQNEAQ (reference sequence). The CDR3 bases are TGTGCCAGCAGCTTTGGGGAAGGAAGCGGAAAACTGTTTTTT. As protein: CASSFGEGSGKLFF.

The J gene is TRBJ2-2, the V gene TRBV19; 7 bases align to TRBD2. The V gene's germline CDR1 is LNHDA and CDR2 SQIVND (reference sequence). After removal of 5 bases from V and 6 bases from J, the junction contained 0 bases not matched to a gene. The CDR3 is 12 residues long. The CDR3 nucleotides read TGTGCCAGTAGTCGGGGGGCCGGGGAGCTGTTTTTT. Amino acid sequence: CASSRGAGELFF.

The chain recombines TRBV27 with TRBJ1-5; TRBD1 is a possible D gene (5 bases). The CDR3 length is 16 residues. Per germline, CDR1 MNHEY and CDR2 SMNVEV (reference sequence). V gave up 5 bases and J gave up 4 bases, with 18 bases separating them. The CDR3 coding sequence is TGTGCCAGCAGTCCAACAGGCGACCCTTGGAATCAGCCCCAGCATTTT. Translation gives CASSPTGDPWNQPQHF.

The chain is built from TRBV18 and TRBJ1-5; D ambiguous. V was shortened by 8 bases and J by 2 bases, with 7 bases between the two germline ends. Per germline, CDR1 KGHSH and CDR2 LQKENI. The CDR3 loop spans 12 amino acids. For the CDR3, the DNA is TGTGCCAGCCGACACGGCAATCAGCCCCAGCATTTT. Translated: CASRHGNQPQHF.

This clone was observed a single time. The chain combines TRBV6-6 with TRBJ2-7, with 8 bases matching TRBD1. The CDR3 totals 14 residues. V was clipped by 4 bases and J by 2 bases; unmatched bases: 4. Germline CDR1 and CDR2: MNHNY and SVGAGI (reference sequence). The CDR3 loop is CASSSDRGTYEQYF. In DNA form, the CDR3 reads TGTGCCAGCAGTTCCGACAGGGGAACCTACGAGCAGTACTTC.

V and J are TRBV6-5 and TRBJ2-1; 11 bases are shared with TRBD2. V lost 0 bases, J lost 5 bases, and 3 bases stayed unmatched. The V gene's germline CDR1 is MNHEY and CDR2 SVGAGI. The CDR3 consists of 16 residues. Written as DNA, the CDR3 is TGTGCCAGCAGTTACTCGATAGCGGGAGGGAACAATGAGCAGTTCTTC. It is translated as CASSYSIAGGNNEQFF.

The chain joins TRBV7-8 to TRBJ2-5, with D maybe TRBD1 (6 bases). Germline CDR1 reads SGHVS; CDR2 reads FQNEAQ. CDR3 size: 14 residues. Trimming removed 4 bases from V and 5 bases from J, with 14 bases in between. The DNA for the CDR3 is TGTGCCAGCAGCTCATGGACAGACCTCGAGACCCAGTACTTC. This sequence encodes CASSSWTDLETQYF.

The V call is TRBV7-2, the J call TRBJ2-7; D is unresolved. This CDR3 has 14 residues. The V end lost 5 bases, the J end lost 4 bases, and 15 bases lay between the germline ends. Germline CDR1 is SGHTA and CDR2 is FQGNSA. The CDR3 DNA reads as TGTGCCAGCAGCCCAGCCAGTATGATGTACGAGCAGTACTTC. This codes for CASSPASMMYEQYF.

The chain has TRBV6-1 and TRBJ1-1, with TRBD1 identical over 9 bases. CDR3 length: 14 residues. The J segment lost 3 bases and the V segment lost 6 bases, leaving 5 bases of the junction unmatched. Germline V gene sequence: CDR1 MNHNS, CDR2 SASEGT. The CDR3: CASRGTGLDTEAFF. CDR3 DNA: TGTGCCAGCAGGGGGACAGGGCTGGACACTGAAGCTTTCTTT.

The chain couples TRBV19 to TRBJ1-5, with D possibly matching TRBD1 (5 bases). The V and J ends lost 6 bases and 6 bases respectively, with 18 bases between them. Germline values: CDR1 LNHDA, CDR2 SQIVND (reference sequence). CDR3 length: 15 amino acids. The CDR3 here is CASSPFSGAGQPQHF. CDR3 coding DNA: TGTGCCAGTAGCCCGTTTAGCGGGGCTGGTCAGCCCCAGCATTTT.

The CDR3 sequence: CASSRAGTGSYEQYF. The CDR3, as DNA: TGTGCCAGCAGCAGAGCCGGGACAGGGTCCTACGAGCAGTACTTC. The chain combines TRBV6-5 with TRBJ2-7; 9 bases are shared with TRBD1. The CDR3 extends over 15 amino acids. The V segment lost 6 bases and the J segment 1 base; nucleotides outside the gene matches: 7. Germline V gene lookup returns CDR1 MNHEY and CDR2 SVGAGI.

The chain has TRBV19 and TRBJ1-4; possibly TRBD1 for D (5 bases). V lost 3 bases, J lost 8 bases, and 19 bases lay in between. Germline loops: CDR1 LNHDA, CDR2 SQIVND (reference sequence). This CDR3 contains 16 residues. The CDR3 is CASSMSTGTAVEKLFF. The CDR3 DNA is TGTGCCAGTAGTATGAGTACCGGGACGGCAGTAGAAAAACTGTTTTTT.